These 21 T cell receptor beta chains share one sample of origin, sequenced in a study of cytomegalovirus exposure and HLA in healthy donors. The PCR employed 60 Vbeta primers together with 13 Jbeta primers. Sequencing used immunoSEQ multiplex PCR; TCRdb keeps in-frame clones, though not all of them. The sample consists of approximately 120,000 clones, almost 75% of them appearing once. The sequencing input was PBMCs. The receptors here all came from a man aged 40-49 years in good health and CMV-seronegative.

J is TRBJ1-4 and V is TRBV27, with D possibly TRBD1 on 6 matching bases. Germline V gives CDR1 MNHEY, CDR2 SMNVEV (reference sequence). This CDR3 spans 14 amino acids. Trimming cost V 5 bases and J 8 bases, with 15 bases left between them. This CDR3 is CASSGLGAGEKLFF. In DNA form, the CDR3 reads TGTGCCAGCAGTGGTCTGGGGGCAGGGGAAAAACTGTTTTTT.

The chain carries TRBV7-9 and TRBJ2-2; 14 nucleotides match TRBD2. Germline V gives CDR1 SEHNR, CDR2 FQNEAQ (reference sequence). Trimming cost V 2 bases and J 4 bases; bases outside gene matches: 3. There are 17 residues in the CDR3. Here the CDR3 DNA reads TGTGCCAGCAGCTTAAGGACTAGCGGGGGGCCCACCGGGGAGCTGTTTTTT. Protein product: CASSLRTSGGPTGELFF.

The chain couples TRBV27 to TRBJ1-2; D possibly corresponds to TRBD1 (6 bases). Germline CDR1 MNHEY, CDR2 SMNVEV (reference sequence). The length of the CDR3 is 12 residues. V was pared by 8 bases and J by 6 bases, with 13 bases between. For the CDR3, the DNA is TGTGCCAGCGCAGCTACAGGGAATGGCTACACCTTC. This codes for CASAATGNGYTF.

The CDR3 DNA reads as TGTGCCAGCAGCTTAGACGTCTCTTGGAGAGATAATTCACCCCTCCACTTT. Its translation is CASSLDVSWRDNSPLHF. The rearrangement joins TRBV7-9 to TRBJ1-6; D unresolved. The CDR3 consists of 17 residues. V lost 1 base to trimming and J lost 5 bases, with 15 bases between them. Germline CDR1 is SEHNR and CDR2 is FQNEAQ (reference sequence).

The chain links TRBV20-1 to TRBJ2-7, with D possibly being TRBD1 (6 bases). V lost 3 bases, J lost 3 bases, and 6 bases lay in between. The germline gives CDR1 DFQATT, CDR2 SNEGSKA (reference sequence). CDR3 size: 11 residues. CDR3 sequence: CSARDSYEQYF. CDR3 DNA: TGCAGTGCTAGGGACAGCTACGAGCAGTACTTC.

The chain employs TRBV14 and TRBJ1-1, with D tentatively TRBD1 (5 bases). Germline V gene sequence: CDR1 SGHDN, CDR2 FVKESK. This CDR3 is 16 amino acids long. The ends were cut back, 4 bases at V and 1 base at J, with 16 bases in the middle. The CDR3 DNA reads as TGTGCCAGCAGCCCCCTCGTGGGGGACTCGAACACTGAAGCTTTCTTT. It codes for CASSPLVGDSNTEAFF.

J is TRBJ2-5 and V is TRBV5-1; a possible D gene is TRBD2 (6 bases). CDR1 is SGHRS, CDR2 YFSETQ, per germline. The CDR3 is 15 residues long. The V end lost 0 bases, the J end lost 4 bases, and 13 bases lay between the germline ends. Here the CDR3 reads CASSLVASVRETQYF. The CDR3 DNA is TGCGCCAGCAGCTTGGTGGCTAGCGTGAGAGAGACCCAGTACTTC.

The chain links TRBV6-6 to TRBJ2-5, with TRBD1 as a possible D gene (6 bases). Germline V CDR1 and CDR2: MNHNY, SVGAGI (reference sequence). The V end was cut by 5 bases, the J end by 5 bases, with 15 bases between. The CDR3 length is 14 residues. Written as DNA, the CDR3 is TGTGCCAGCAGTGGACAGTTGGGCGCGGAGACCCAGTACTTC. Amino acids: CASSGQLGAETQYF.

The rearrangement joins TRBV19 to TRBJ1-3; 9 bases match TRBD1. With 7 bases clipped from V and 1 base from J, the junction kept 8 bases outside the gene matches. Germline V CDR1 and CDR2: LNHDA, SQIVND (reference sequence). The CDR3 runs to 16 residues. The CDR3 DNA reads TGTGCCAGTACATCGGGACAGGGTACATCTGGAAACACCATATATTTT. It specifies CASTSGQGTSGNTIYF.

The rearrangement uses TRBV28 and TRBJ1-2; 9 positions match TRBD1. The germline CDR1 and CDR2 sequences are MDHEN and SYDVKM. The CDR3 consists of 13 residues. Trimming at V came to 7 bases and at J to 8 bases, leaving 8 bases not matched to a gene. In DNA form, the CDR3 reads TGTGCCAGCACCTGGGACAGGGTCTCCGGCTACACCTTC. Translated: CASTWDRVSGYTF.

The J gene is TRBJ1-4, the V gene TRBV5-1; the match to TRBD1 covers 7 bases. This CDR3 is built from 13 residues. The ends lost 5 bases at V and 7 bases at J; junction bases unmatched: 5. Germline values: CDR1 SGHRS, CDR2 YFSETQ. The CDR3 DNA reads as TGCGCCAGCAGACAGGGGAGTTCTGAAAAACTGTTTTTT. As protein: CASRQGSSEKLFF.

The rearrangement joins TRBV27 to TRBJ1-2; D uncertain. This CDR3 is built from 14 residues. V lost 0 bases, J lost 7 bases, and 12 bases lay in between. CDR1 is MNHEY, CDR2 SMNVEV, per germline (reference sequence). CDR3: CASSLSYGEVGYTF. The CDR3 region has the DNA TGTGCCAGCAGTTTATCGTACGGGGAGGTTGGCTACACCTTC.

The chain carries TRBV28 and TRBJ1-6, with a tentative D call TRBD1 (5 bases). CDR1 and CDR2 (germline): MDHEN, SYDVKM. V shed 8 bases and J shed 7 bases, with 12 bases lying between them. This CDR3 has 13 residues. The CDR3 DNA is TGTGCCAGCGGCACAGGATACAATTCACCCCTCCACTTT. Protein product: CASGTGYNSPLHF.

The rearrangement uses TRBV13 and TRBJ1-2, with 12 bases that match TRBD1. Germline loops: CDR1 PRHDT, CDR2 FYEKMQ (reference sequence). V trimming: 5 bases; J trimming: 8 bases; junction bases outside the gene matches: 6. The CDR3 covers 14 residues. The DNA for the CDR3 is TGTGCCAGCAGCGAAACGGGACAGGGGGCCGGCTACACCTTC. Translating gives CASSETGQGAGYTF.

There are a few counts of this clone. V usage is TRBV29-1 and J usage is TRBJ2-7, with 7 bases fitting TRBD1. Trimming cost V 3 bases and J 4 bases; bases outside gene matches: 9. The CDR3 is 14 residues long. Germline V lookup: CDR1 SQVTM, CDR2 ANQGSEA. The CDR3 sequence: CSVDQGQGVYEQYF. CDR3 coding DNA: TGCAGCGTTGATCAGGGGCAGGGGGTTTACGAGCAGTACTTC.

The rearrangement joins TRBV28 to TRBJ2-7; TRBD1 matches at 7 bases. V shed 3 bases, J shed 4 bases, and the junction held 6 bases outside the gene matches. This CDR3 is built from 14 residues. Germline V gene sequence: CDR1 MDHEN, CDR2 SYDVKM. CDR3 residues: CASSLTGMEYEQYF. DNA for the CDR3: TGTGCCAGCAGTTTGACAGGGATGGAGTACGAGCAGTACTTC.

V and J are TRBV5-6 and TRBJ2-1; weak D call: TRBD1 (6 bases). CDR1 SGHDT and CDR2 YYEEEE come from the germline V gene. The V and J ends lost 3 bases and 2 bases respectively, with 12 bases between them. The CDR3 consists of 15 residues. The CDR3 DNA follows: TGTGCCAGCAGCTACCCCCGGACAGCCTACAATGAGCAGTTCTTC. Protein: CASSYPRTAYNEQFF.

This clone was seen more than once but under ten times. The chain recombines TRBV6-5 with TRBJ1-6, with a weak D call TRBD1 (6 bases). Germline V gene lookup returns CDR1 MNHEY and CDR2 SVGAGI. V was pared by 6 bases and J by 7 bases, with 16 bases between. The CDR3 length is 15 residues. CDR3: CASSRKTGLNSPLHF. The CDR3 DNA sequence: TGTGCCAGCAGCAGAAAGACAGGTCTAAATTCACCCCTCCACTTT.

V is TRBV5-4 and J is TRBJ2-7, with 8 bases aligning to TRBD2. Germline loops: CDR1 SGHNT, CDR2 YYREEE (reference sequence). The CDR3 length is 15 residues. The V gene end was trimmed by 4 bases and the J gene end by 0 bases; junction bases not matched to a gene: 6. The CDR3 loop reads CASSIRGGPSYEQYF. The CDR3 nucleotides are TGTGCCAGCAGCATCCGGGGGGGCCCCTCCTACGAGCAGTACTTC. The full variable domain, completed using reference TRBV5-4 and TRBJ2-7, is ETGVTQSPTHLIKTRGQQVTLRCSSQSGHNTVSWYQQALGQGPQFIFQYYREEENGRGNFPPRFSGLQFPNYSSELNVNALELDDSALYLCASSIRGGPSYEQYFGPGTRLTVT.

J is TRBJ2-2 and V is TRBV6-6; 7 bases align to TRBD1. The germline gives CDR1 MNHNY, CDR2 SVGAGI (reference sequence). J gave up 0 bases and V 8 bases, and 0 bases lay outside the gene matches. The CDR3 is 13 residues long. The DNA for the CDR3 is TGTGCCAGCGGGACAGCGAACACCGGGGAGCTGTTTTTT. Translating gives CASGTANTGELFF.

This chain joins TRBV2 and TRBJ2-1; D perhaps matches TRBD2 (5 bases). Deletions cut 5 bases from V and 2 bases from J, with 13 bases between. This CDR3 region has 15 residues. The germline gives CDR1 SNHLY, CDR2 FYNNEI. In DNA, the CDR3 is TGTGCCAGCAGTCTTGACTACGGTACCTACAATGAGCAGTTCTTC. Protein: CASSLDYGTYNEQFF. The full variable domain, completed using reference TRBV2 and TRBJ2-1, is EPEVTQTPSHQVTQMGQEVILRCVPISNHLYFYWYRQILGQKVEFLVSFYNNEISEKSEIFDDQFSVERPDGSNFTLKIRSTKLEDSAMYFCASSLDYGTYNEQFFGPGTRLTVL.